This TCR beta chain was retrieved from a study of cytomegalovirus exposure and HLA in healthy donors. Study as a whole: Counted in an early data release were about 85 million unique TCRs from HLA-typed donors.

The study, taken as a whole, reports: The study listed 150 to 200 cytomegalovirus-associated TCR beta chains.

The PCR contained 60 Vbeta and 13 Jbeta primers. Measured with immunoSEQ multiplex PCR; TCRdb has only the in-frame clones, and not every one. The sample includes over 150,000 clones, 65% to 80% of them seen just once. Germline V gene lookup returns CDR1 SGDLS and CDR2 YYNGEE. V shed 4 bases, J shed 2 bases, and the junction held 11 bases outside the gene matches. This CDR3 has 16 residues. The table lists this clone with a few counts. No antigen is known for it. The sample was PBMCs. The sequence was collected from a woman aged 45-65 years in good health and CMV-seropositive. V is TRBV9 and J is TRBJ2-7; TRBD2 aligns across 8 bases. CDR3 nucleotide sequence: TGTGCCAGCAGCTTCGGGGGGGTTGCTGCCCCCTACGAGCAGTACTTC. Its protein is CASSFGGVAAPYEQYF.